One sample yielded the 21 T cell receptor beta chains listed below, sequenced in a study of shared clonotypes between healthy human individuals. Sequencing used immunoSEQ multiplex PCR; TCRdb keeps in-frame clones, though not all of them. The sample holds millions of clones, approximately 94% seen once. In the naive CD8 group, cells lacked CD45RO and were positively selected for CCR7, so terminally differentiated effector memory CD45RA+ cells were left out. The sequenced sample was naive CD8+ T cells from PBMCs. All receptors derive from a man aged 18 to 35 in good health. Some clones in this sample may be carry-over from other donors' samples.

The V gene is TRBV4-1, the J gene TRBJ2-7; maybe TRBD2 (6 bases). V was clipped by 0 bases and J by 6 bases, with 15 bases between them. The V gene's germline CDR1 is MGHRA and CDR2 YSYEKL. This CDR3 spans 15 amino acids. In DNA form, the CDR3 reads TGCGCCAGCAGCCAAGATATGACTAGAGGGGCCGAGCAGTACTTC. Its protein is CASSQDMTRGAEQYF.

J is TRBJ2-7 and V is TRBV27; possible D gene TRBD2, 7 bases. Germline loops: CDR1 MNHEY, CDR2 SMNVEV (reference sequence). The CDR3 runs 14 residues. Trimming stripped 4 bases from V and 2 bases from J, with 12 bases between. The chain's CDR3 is CASSYTGTTYEQYF. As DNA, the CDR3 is TGTGCCAGCAGTTATACAGGGACTACCTACGAGCAGTACTTC.

The CDR3 DNA reads as TGCAGCGTTGTCCCTAGCGGCTATTACAATGAGCAGTTCTTC. Translation gives CSVVPSGYYNEQFF. V and J are TRBV29-1 and TRBJ2-1; TRBD2 matches at 7 bases. V lost 4 bases and J lost 4; bases outside the gene matches: 7. The CDR3 spans 14 residues. Germline CDR1 is SQVTM and CDR2 is ANQGSEA.

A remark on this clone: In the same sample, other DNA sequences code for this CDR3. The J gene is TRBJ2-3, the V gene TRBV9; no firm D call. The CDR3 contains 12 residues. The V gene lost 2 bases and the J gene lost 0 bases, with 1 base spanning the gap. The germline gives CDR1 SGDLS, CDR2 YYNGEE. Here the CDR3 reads CASSVSTDTQYF. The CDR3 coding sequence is TGTGCCAGCAGCGTCAGCACAGATACGCAGTATTTT. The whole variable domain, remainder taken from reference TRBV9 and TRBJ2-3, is DSGVTQTPKHLITATGQRVTLRCSPRSGDLSVYWYQQSLDQGLQFLIQYYNGEERAKGNILERFSAQQFPDLHSELNLSSLELGDSALYFCASSVSTDTQYFGPGTRLTVL.

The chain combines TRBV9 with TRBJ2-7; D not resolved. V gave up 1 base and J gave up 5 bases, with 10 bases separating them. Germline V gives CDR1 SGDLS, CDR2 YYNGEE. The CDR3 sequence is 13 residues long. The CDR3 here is CASSVKGTHEQYF. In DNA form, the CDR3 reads TGTGCCAGCAGCGTAAAGGGTACCCACGAGCAGTACTTC.

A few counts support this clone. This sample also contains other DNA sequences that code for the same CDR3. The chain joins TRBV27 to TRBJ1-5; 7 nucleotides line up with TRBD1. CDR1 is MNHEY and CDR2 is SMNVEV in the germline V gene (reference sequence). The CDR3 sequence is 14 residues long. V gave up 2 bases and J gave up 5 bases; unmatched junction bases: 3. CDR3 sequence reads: CASSLRQGDQPQHF. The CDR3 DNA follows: TGTGCCAGCAGTTTACGACAGGGCGATCAGCCCCAGCATTTT.

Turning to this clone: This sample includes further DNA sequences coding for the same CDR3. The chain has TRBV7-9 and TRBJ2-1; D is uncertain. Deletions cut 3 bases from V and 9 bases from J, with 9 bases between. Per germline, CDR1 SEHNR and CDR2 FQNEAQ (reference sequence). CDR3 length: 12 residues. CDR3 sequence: CASSFTGGEQFF. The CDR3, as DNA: TGTGCCAGCAGCTTTACCGGTGGTGAGCAGTTCTTC.

The CDR3 nucleotides are TGTGCCAGCAGTTTAGGGTCGGCCGGCACTGAAGCTTTCTTT. It specifies CASSLGSAGTEAFF. This chain connects TRBV27 to TRBJ1-1; D not resolved. With 2 bases removed from V and 4 bases from J, the gap between germline ends came to 11 bases. The germline V gene encodes CDR1 MNHEY and CDR2 SMNVEV (reference sequence). The CDR3 totals 14 residues.

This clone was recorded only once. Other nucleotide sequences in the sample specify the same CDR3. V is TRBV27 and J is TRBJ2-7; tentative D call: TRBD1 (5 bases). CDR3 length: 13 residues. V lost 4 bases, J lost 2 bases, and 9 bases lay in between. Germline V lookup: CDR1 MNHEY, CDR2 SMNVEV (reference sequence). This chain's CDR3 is CASSWGSTYEQYF. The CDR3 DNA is TGTGCCAGCAGTTGGGGCAGCACCTACGAGCAGTACTTC.

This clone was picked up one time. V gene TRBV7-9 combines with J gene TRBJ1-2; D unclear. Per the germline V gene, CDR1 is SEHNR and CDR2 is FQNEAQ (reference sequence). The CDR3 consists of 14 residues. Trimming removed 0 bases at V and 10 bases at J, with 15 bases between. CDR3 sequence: CASSLAVGIGVYTF. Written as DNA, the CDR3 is TGTGCCAGCAGCTTAGCGGTAGGGATCGGGGTCTACACCTTC.

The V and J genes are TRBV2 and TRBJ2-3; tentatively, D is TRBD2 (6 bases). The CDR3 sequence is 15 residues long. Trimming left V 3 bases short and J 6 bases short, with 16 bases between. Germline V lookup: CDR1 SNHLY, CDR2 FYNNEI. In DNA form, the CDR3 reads TGTGCCAGCAGTGACGGAGGGCTGAAGGCGGATACGCAGTATTTT. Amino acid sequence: CASSDGGLKADTQYF. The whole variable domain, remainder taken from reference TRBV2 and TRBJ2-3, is EPEVTQTPSHQVTQMGQEVILRCVPISNHLYFYWYRQILGQKVEFLVSFYNNEISEKSEIFDDQFSVERPDGSNFTLKIRSTKLEDSAMYFCASSDGGLKADTQYFGPGTRLTVL.

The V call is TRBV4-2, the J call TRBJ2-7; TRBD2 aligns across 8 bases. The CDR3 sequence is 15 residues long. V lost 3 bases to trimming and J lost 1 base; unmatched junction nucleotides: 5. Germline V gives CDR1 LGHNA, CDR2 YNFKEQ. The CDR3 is CASSHLAGASYEQYF. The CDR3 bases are TGTGCCAGCAGCCATCTAGCGGGCGCTTCCTACGAGCAGTACTTC.

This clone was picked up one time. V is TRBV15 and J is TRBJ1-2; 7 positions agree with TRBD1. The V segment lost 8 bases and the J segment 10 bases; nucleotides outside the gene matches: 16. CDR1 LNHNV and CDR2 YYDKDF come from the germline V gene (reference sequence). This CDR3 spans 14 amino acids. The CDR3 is CATRKPQGIRTYTF. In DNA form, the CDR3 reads TGTGCCACCCGAAAGCCACAGGGGATTCGGACCTACACCTTC. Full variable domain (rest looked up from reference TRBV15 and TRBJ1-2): DAMVIQNPRYQVTQFGKPVTLSCSQTLNHNVMYWYQQKSSQAPKLLFHYYDKDFNNEADTPDNFQSRRPNTSFCFLDIRSPGLGDTAMYLCATRKPQGIRTYTFGSGTRLTVV.

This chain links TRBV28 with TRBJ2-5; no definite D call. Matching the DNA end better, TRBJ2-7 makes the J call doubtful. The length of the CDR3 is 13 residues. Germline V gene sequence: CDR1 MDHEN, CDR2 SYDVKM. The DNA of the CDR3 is TGTGCCAGCAGCCTAGTCCCGGTCGACGAGCAGTACTTC. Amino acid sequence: CASSLVPVDEQYF.

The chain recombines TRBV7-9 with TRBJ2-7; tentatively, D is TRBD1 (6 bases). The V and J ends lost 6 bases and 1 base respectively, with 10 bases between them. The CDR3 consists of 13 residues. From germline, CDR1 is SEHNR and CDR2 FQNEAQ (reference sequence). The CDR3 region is CASRVGASYEQYF. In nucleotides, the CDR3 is TGTGCCAGCAGAGTGGGGGCGTCCTACGAGCAGTACTTC.

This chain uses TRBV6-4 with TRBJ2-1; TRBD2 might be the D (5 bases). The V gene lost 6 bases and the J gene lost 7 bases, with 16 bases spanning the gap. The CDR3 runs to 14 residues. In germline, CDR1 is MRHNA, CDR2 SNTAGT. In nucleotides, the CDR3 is TGTGCCAGCAGCGACACTGGACCGGGGAATGAGCAGTTCTTC. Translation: CASSDTGPGNEQFF.

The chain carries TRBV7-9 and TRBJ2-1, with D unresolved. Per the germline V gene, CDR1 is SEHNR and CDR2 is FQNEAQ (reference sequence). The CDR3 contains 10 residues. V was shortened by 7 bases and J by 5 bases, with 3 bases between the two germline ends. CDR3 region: CASTNNEQFF. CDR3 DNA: TGTGCCAGCACTAACAATGAGCAGTTCTTC. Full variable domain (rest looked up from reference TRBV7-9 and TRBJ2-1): DTGVSQNPRHKITKRGQNVTFRCDPISEHNRLYWYRQTLGQGPEFLTYFQNEAQLEKSRLLSDRFSAERPKGSFSTLEIQRTEQGDSAMYLCASTNNEQFFGPGTRLTVL.

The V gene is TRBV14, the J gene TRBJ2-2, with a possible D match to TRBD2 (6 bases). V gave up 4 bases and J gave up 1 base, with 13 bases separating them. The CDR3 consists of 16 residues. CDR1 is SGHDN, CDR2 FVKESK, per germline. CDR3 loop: CASSRRVGGNTGELFF. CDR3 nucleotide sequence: TGTGCCAGCAGCCGGCGCGTGGGAGGGAACACCGGGGAGCTGTTTTTT.

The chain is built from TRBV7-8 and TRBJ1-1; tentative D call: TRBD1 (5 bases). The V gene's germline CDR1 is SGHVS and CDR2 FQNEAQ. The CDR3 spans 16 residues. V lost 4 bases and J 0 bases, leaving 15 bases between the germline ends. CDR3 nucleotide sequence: TGTGCCAGCAGCTCAGTGACAGCGTACTTGAACACTGAAGCTTTCTTT. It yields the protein CASSSVTAYLNTEAFF.

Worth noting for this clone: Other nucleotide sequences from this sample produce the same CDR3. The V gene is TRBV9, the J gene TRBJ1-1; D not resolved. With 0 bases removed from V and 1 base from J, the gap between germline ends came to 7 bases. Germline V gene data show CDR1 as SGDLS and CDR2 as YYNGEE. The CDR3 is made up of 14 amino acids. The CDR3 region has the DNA TGTGCCAGCAGCGTAGGGTCGGGGAACACTGAAGCTTTCTTT. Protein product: CASSVGSGNTEAFF.

In DNA form, the CDR3 reads TGTGCCAGCAGCTTTCCGGACAGAACCCGCTCTGGGGCCAACGTCCTGACTTTC. This gives the protein CASSFPDRTRSGANVLTF. The chain joins TRBV5-6 to TRBJ2-6; tentative D call: TRBD1 (6 bases). Looked up from germline, CDR1 is SGHDT and CDR2 is YYEEEE. Trimming took 2 bases from V and 0 from J, leaving 15 bases between them. The CDR3 runs to 18 residues.